This section outlines one TCR beta chain sequence together with its context. Its antigen remains unknown. The data were taken from a study of T cell repertoires in cytomegalovirus infection. Whole-study context: Both a matching HLA type and CMV infection were indicated by public TCR beta signatures. Whole-study findings and limits: Public TCR beta family frequency separated CMV-and-HLA carriers, including in an independent cohort. CMV-specific TCR beta clonotypes restricted by HLA-C dominated the ex vivo response.

TCRdb redid the calling of the reads with MiXCR, one entry per CDR3 protein. The sample has about 100,000 distinct CDR3 sequences; about a quarter are singletons. V lost 6 bases and J lost 2, with 14 bases in between. This CDR3 has 14 residues. CDR1 is MDHEN, CDR2 SYDVKM, per germline. The clonotype comes from a human donor in good health (CMV status not recorded). Some clones in this sample may be carry-over from other donors' samples. The sequencing sample was made of CD8+ T cells from PBMCs. This rearrangement joins TRBV28 to TRBJ2-7; perhaps TRBD1 as D (5 bases). The CDR3 protein is CASRHEGEAYEQYF. In DNA, the CDR3 is TGTGCCAGCAGACATGAAGGGGAAGCCTACGAGCAGTACTTC.